This TCR beta chain was sequenced for a study of T-cell reconstitution after alpha-beta-depleted transplantation in children. This clonotype was detected many times. Unique molecular identifiers were incorporated when the TCRbeta library was constructed. TCRdb re-derived calls from the PCR reads in MiXCR, one entry per CDR3 protein. The data hold under 450,000 distinct CDR3 sequences, with about an eighth observed a single time. Germline V gene data show CDR1 as SEHNR and CDR2 as FQNEAQ (reference sequence). The CDR3 extends over 11 amino acids. V lost 3 bases and J lost 3, with 3 bases in between. The chain employs TRBV7-9 and TRBJ2-7; no clear D. Sequenced here: PBMCs, sampled from the stem cell graft. The receptor comes from a human donor who donated a stem cell graft to a child with Fanconi anemia. The CDR3: CASSFDYEQYF. CDR3 bases: TGTGCCAGCAGCTTTGACTACGAGCAGTACTTC.